The 24 T cell receptor beta chains below all came from one sample that was sequenced in a study of T cell responses to AZD1222 COVID-19 vaccine. The repertoire was sequenced with immunoSEQ multiplex PCR; TCRdb's copy has only in-frame clones and lacks some. The data show around 130,000 clones, 90% seen once. The sample consisted of peripheral blood, taken 28 days after the second dose of the MenACWY control vaccine. These receptors came from an adult who received the MenACWY meningococcal vaccine as a control.

This chain uses TRBV6-5 with TRBJ1-6; D unclear. This CDR3 region has 15 residues. CDR1 and CDR2 (germline): MNHEY, SVGAGI. Trimming cost V 4 bases and J 4 bases, with 11 bases left between them. CDR3 in DNA: TGTGCCAGCAGTTTGTTATCTTCGTATAATTCACCCCTCCACTTT. Translated, it gives CASSLLSSYNSPLHF.

This clone was seen once. The CDR3 sequence is CASSLASGHYEQYF. The DNA for the CDR3 is TGCGCCAGCAGCTTGGCTAGCGGCCACTACGAGCAGTACTTC. The chain recombines TRBV5-1 with TRBJ2-7; TRBD2 matches 7 bases. V gave up 0 bases and J gave up 3 bases; unmatched junction bases: 3. CDR1 and CDR2 (germline): SGHRS, YFSETQ. The CDR3 loop spans 14 amino acids. Full variable domain (missing parts from reference TRBV5-1 and TRBJ2-7): KAGVTQTPRYLIKTRGQQVTLSCSPISGHRSVSWYQQTPGQGLQFLFEYFSETQRNKGNFPGRFSGRQFSNSRSEMNVSTLELGDSALYLCASSLASGHYEQYFGPGTRLTVT.

The chain combines TRBV7-9 with TRBJ1-4, with 10 bases aligning to TRBD1. CDR1 is SEHNR and CDR2 is FQNEAQ in the germline V gene (reference sequence). V was clipped by 5 bases and J by 7 bases; unmatched bases: 7. The CDR3 has 15 amino acids. The CDR3 bases are TGTGCCAGCAGCCTGGGACAGGGGAGGGGTGAAAAACTGTTTTTT. Its translation: CASSLGQGRGEKLFF.

The chain combines TRBV28 with TRBJ2-1; 9 positions agree with TRBD1. The V gene end was trimmed by 5 bases and the J gene end by 5 bases; junction bases not matched to a gene: 13. Per the germline V gene, CDR1 is MDHEN and CDR2 is SYDVKM. The CDR3 has 17 amino acids. As DNA, the CDR3 is TGTGCCAGCAGTCCCCCCCCCGGGACAGGGCCCCACAATGAGCAGTTCTTC. It codes for CASSPPPGTGPHNEQFF.

The rearrangement uses TRBV5-1 and TRBJ2-7, with 8 positions matching TRBD1. Germline V gene lookup returns CDR1 SGHRS and CDR2 YFSETQ. The CDR3 totals 14 residues. The ends lost 3 bases at V and 3 bases at J; junction bases unmatched: 5. CDR3 coding DNA: TGCGCCAGCAGCTCGACAGGGGAGAGCTACGAGCAGTACTTC. The encoded protein is CASSSTGESYEQYF. Variable domain in full (rest from reference TRBV5-1 and TRBJ2-7): KAGVTQTPRYLIKTRGQQVTLSCSPISGHRSVSWYQQTPGQGLQFLFEYFSETQRNKGNFPGRFSGRQFSNSRSEMNVSTLELGDSALYLCASSSTGESYEQYFGPGTRLTVT.

The CDR3 coding sequence is TGTGCCAGCAGTTACGGGCAGGAGTATGGCTACACCTTC. Translating it yields CASSYGQEYGYTF. The chain combines TRBV6-6 with TRBJ1-2; unclear D gene. The CDR3 sequence is 13 residues long. Between the trimmed V and J ends, which lost 2 bases and 5 bases, there was a span of 9 bases. The germline V gene encodes CDR1 MNHNY and CDR2 SVGAGI (reference sequence).

The chain employs TRBV7-9 and TRBJ2-2; 7 bases fit TRBD1. The CDR3 runs 15 residues. The ends lost 5 bases at V and 0 bases at J; junction bases unmatched: 3. Germline values: CDR1 SEHNR, CDR2 FQNEAQ (reference sequence). For the CDR3, the DNA is TGTGCCAGCAGCCAGGACAGGACGAACACCGGGGAGCTGTTTTTT. It specifies CASSQDRTNTGELFF.

The chain recombines TRBV19 with TRBJ2-3; D might be TRBD2 (6 bases). Trimming left V 3 bases short and J 4 bases short, with 17 bases between. Germline assignment: CDR1 LNHDA and CDR2 SQIVND (reference sequence). The CDR3 length is 16 residues. In nucleotides, the CDR3 is TGTGCCAGTAGTATCCCGGGGCTCGGCGGGGCAGATACGCAGTATTTT. It encodes CASSIPGLGGADTQYF.

CDR3: CASSLDRGRTEAFF. The CDR3 DNA follows: TGTGCCAGCAGCCTCGACAGGGGGCGAACTGAAGCTTTCTTT. The chain links TRBV27 to TRBJ1-1; 10 bases align to TRBD1. Germline values: CDR1 MNHEY, CDR2 SMNVEV (reference sequence). Losses at the gene ends were 6 bases for V and 5 bases for J; bases not matched to a gene: 6. CDR3 size: 14 residues.

The chain recombines TRBV28 with TRBJ1-3; weak D call: TRBD1 (6 bases). Germline V lookup: CDR1 MDHEN, CDR2 SYDVKM. The CDR3 extends over 15 amino acids. Trimming shortened V by 3 bases and J by 4 bases, and 13 bases separated the two germline ends. DNA for the CDR3: TGTGCCAGCAGTTTTGGGGGGGCGCGAGGAAACACCATATATTTT. It codes for CASSFGGARGNTIYF. Full variable domain (outside the CDR3, taken from reference TRBV28 and TRBJ1-3): DVKVTQSSRYLVKRTGEKVFLECVQDMDHENMFWYRQDPGLGLRLIYFSYDVKMKEKGDIPEGYSVSREKKERFSLILESASTNQTSMYLCASSFGGARGNTIYFGEGSWLTVV.

The rearrangement uses TRBV7-9 and TRBJ1-2, with D unresolved. Germline V lookup: CDR1 SEHNR, CDR2 FQNEAQ (reference sequence). V was trimmed by 1 base and J by 5 bases, leaving 17 bases between them. CDR3 size: 16 residues. The CDR3 spells CASSLELVRSEYGYTF. In DNA, the CDR3 is TGTGCCAGCAGCTTAGAATTGGTTCGTTCGGAGTATGGCTACACCTTC.

J is TRBJ2-7 and V is TRBV5-1, with D unresolved. CDR1 is SGHRS and CDR2 is YFSETQ in the germline V gene. This CDR3 is built from 15 residues. V gave up 4 bases and J gave up 2 bases, with 16 bases separating them. The CDR3 bases are TGCGCCAGCAGCGACGCAGGTGCCAAAGCCTACGAGCAGTACTTC. Translating it yields CASSDAGAKAYEQYF.

In DNA, the CDR3 is TGTGCCAGCAGTACCGCGGGGGACCGTGCCTACGAGCAGTACTTC. Translating it yields CASSTAGDRAYEQYF. The rearrangement uses TRBV28 and TRBJ2-7, with 7 bases identical to TRBD2. Unmatched junction bases numbered 9, after V lost 5 bases and J lost 2 bases. The germline gives CDR1 MDHEN, CDR2 SYDVKM. The CDR3 has 15 residues.

The chain links TRBV6-2 or TRBV6-3 to TRBJ2-1; D is unresolved. This CDR3 is 11 amino acids long. V lost 2 bases to trimming and J lost 8 bases, with 4 bases between them. Germline V gene sequence: CDR1 MNHEY, CDR2 SVGEGT. Here the CDR3 reads CASSYRDEQFF. DNA for the CDR3: TGTGCCAGCAGTTACCGAGATGAGCAGTTCTTC.

This clone appeared once. This chain uses TRBV6-5 with TRBJ2-7, with D possibly being TRBD1 or TRBD2 (5 bases each). V was cut by 8 bases and J by 6 bases, with 17 bases left in between. Germline-derived CDR1 and CDR2 are MNHEY and SVGAGI. The CDR3 is 13 amino acids. The CDR3 region is CASGPGRLSEQYV. The CDR3 region has the DNA TGTGCCAGCGGGCCGGGACGGCTGAGCGAGCAGTACGTC.

CDR3 in amino acids: CASSPSFWGWFDEQYV. CDR3 sequence (DNA): TGTGCCAGCAGCCCCTCATTTTGGGGGTGGTTTGACGAGCAGTACGTC. The chain joins TRBV3-1 (or the pseudogene TRBV3-2) to TRBJ2-7; D may be TRBD1 or TRBD2 (5 bases each). This CDR3 is 16 amino acids long. CDR1 and CDR2 from the germline V gene are LGHDT and YNNKEL (reference sequence). With 4 bases removed from V and 5 bases from J, the gap between germline ends came to 21 bases.

A single count supports this clone. The V gene is TRBV27, the J gene TRBJ1-2, with no clear D. Germline V gene lookup returns CDR1 MNHEY and CDR2 SMNVEV (reference sequence). V was cut by 2 bases and J by 4 bases, with 8 bases left in between. This CDR3 has 13 amino acids. The CDR3 DNA reads as TGTGCCAGCAGTTTAGACACCATCTATGGCTACACCTTC. This codes for CASSLDTIYGYTF.

V gene TRBV5-1 combines with J gene TRBJ2-5, with D perhaps TRBD1 (7 bases). The CDR3 contains 15 residues. Germline lookup yields CDR1 SGHRS and CDR2 YFSETQ. The V end was cut by 5 bases, the J end by 2 bases, with 16 bases between. CDR3 nucleotide sequence: TGCGCCAGCAGTCTTAACGCGGGACAGCAAGAGACCCAGTACTTC. Its protein is CASSLNAGQQETQYF.

The rearrangement links TRBV28 to TRBJ1-4; D gene unclear. V lost 6 bases to trimming and J lost 3 bases, with 14 bases between them. The CDR3 contains 15 residues. Germline CDR1 is MDHEN and CDR2 is SYDVKM. CDR3 in amino acids: CASSLAGLPNEKLFF. CDR3 nucleotides: TGTGCCAGCAGCCTGGCGGGCCTACCTAATGAAAAACTGTTTTTT. Combining the CDR3 with reference TRBV28 and TRBJ1-4 gives the whole variable domain DVKVTQSSRYLVKRTGEKVFLECVQDMDHENMFWYRQDPGLGLRLIYFSYDVKMKEKGDIPEGYSVSREKKERFSLILESASTNQTSMYLCASSLAGLPNEKLFFGSGTQLSVL.

This chain connects TRBV12-5 to TRBJ1-5, with TRBD1 matching 9 bases. The CDR3 runs 16 residues. Germline assignment: CDR1 LGHNT and CDR2 FRNRAP. V was pared by 1 base and J by 5 bases, with 6 bases of the junction left unmatched. CDR3 in amino acids: CASGLAGQGNDQPQHF. CDR3 nucleotide sequence: TGTGCTAGTGGTTTGGCGGGACAGGGAAATGATCAGCCCCAGCATTTT.

This rearrangement joins TRBV6-2 or TRBV6-3 to TRBJ2-7; D call uncertain. With 4 bases removed from V and 1 base from J, the gap between germline ends came to 17 bases. The CDR3 consists of 16 residues. Germline loops: CDR1 MNHEY, CDR2 SVGEGT. The CDR3 here is CASSSDLELVSYEQYV. CDR3 DNA: TGTGCCAGCAGTTCCGATCTAGAGCTCGTGTCCTACGAGCAGTACGTC.

CDR3 sequence: CARSLYGSGRAGPFDTQYF. The CDR3 DNA is TGTGCCAGAAGCTTGTACGGTAGCGGGAGGGCCGGCCCGTTCGATACGCAGTATTTT. The V call is TRBV5-3, the J call TRBJ2-3, with 11 bases lining up with TRBD2. TRBV5-3 is reported as an ORF; its role is uncertain. Unmatched junction bases numbered 16, after V lost 1 base and J lost 6 bases. The CDR3 is made up of 19 amino acids.

The V gene is TRBV28, the J gene TRBJ1-5; D is unclear. V was trimmed by 4 bases and J by 6 bases, leaving 7 bases between them. CDR1 and CDR2 (germline): MDHEN, SYDVKM. This CDR3 region has 12 residues. The CDR3 loop is CASSSSVQPQHF. The CDR3 DNA reads as TGTGCCAGCAGTTCGAGCGTTCAGCCCCAGCATTTT.

The chain is built from TRBV24-1 and TRBJ1-4; 7 nucleotides match TRBD1. Losses at the gene ends were 4 bases for V and 3 bases for J; bases not matched to a gene: 1. CDR3 size: 14 residues. CDR1 KGHDR and CDR2 SFDVKD come from the germline V gene. The CDR3 DNA sequence: TGTGCCACCAGTGAAGGGACAGCTAATGAAAAACTGTTTTTT. Its translation is CATSEGTANEKLFF.